These 24 T cell receptor beta chains were all obtained from the same sample, sequenced in a study of regulatory T cells in long-lasting Graves disease. Building of the TCR beta libraries involved iRepertoire HTBI primers and Arm-PCR of CDR3 regions. TCRdb reprocessed the multiplex PCR reads with MiXCR, giving one entry per CDR3 protein. This sample yields approximately 540,000 distinct CDR3 sequences, of which approximately 12% are seen a single time; around 10% belongs to the top ten. Time point here: newly diagnosed GD, antithyroid drugs for less than 3 months. PBMC-extracted RNA yielded the TCR library. The same sample was also studied in work on T cells in Graves' hyperthyroidism and ophthalmopathy.

The sequencing here drew on peripheral blood mononuclear cells (PBMCs), taken at new diagnosis, from a patient treated with antithyroid drugs. The receptors stem from a woman aged 25-40 years with Graves disease.

V gene TRBV24-1 combines with J gene TRBJ2-1; D is possibly TRBD1 or TRBD2 (6 bases each). This CDR3 is 15 amino acids long. Germline CDR1 is KGHDR and CDR2 is SFDVKD. V was cut by 5 bases and J by 7 bases, with 17 bases left in between. CDR3 DNA: TGTGCCACCAGTGTTCCAGGGGACGGGGGAAATGAGCAGTTCTTC. It codes for CATSVPGDGGNEQFF.

Many counts were recorded for this clonotype. The DNA for the CDR3 is TGTGCCAGTAGTATCCGGGGCGATAGCAATCAGCCCCAGCATTTT. Protein product: CASSIRGDSNQPQHF. This rearrangement joins TRBV19 to TRBJ1-5; perhaps TRBD1 as D (5 bases). V was pared by 3 bases and J by 0 bases, with 9 bases between. The CDR3 covers 15 residues. Per the germline V gene, CDR1 is LNHDA and CDR2 is SQIVND (reference sequence).

This clonotype came up a few times. V is TRBV27 and J is TRBJ2-4; the D call may be TRBD1 or TRBD2 (6 bases each). Between the trimmed V and J ends, which lost 9 bases and 3 bases, there was a span of 36 bases. Germline V lookup: CDR1 MNHEY, CDR2 SMNVEV (reference sequence). The CDR3 extends over 21 amino acids. The CDR3 sequence is CARLAPPPPSRAGVDKNIQYF. The CDR3 DNA reads TGTGCCAGACTAGCACCGCCGCCCCCCTCCCGCGCAGGGGTGGACAAAAACATTCAGTACTTC.

The sample holds many counts of this clonotype. This chain links TRBV28 with TRBJ2-3, with D unresolved. Germline V gene lookup returns CDR1 MDHEN and CDR2 SYDVKM. V dropped 6 bases and J dropped 4 bases, with 14 bases sitting between them. CDR3 length: 14 residues. The CDR3 DNA reads TGTGCCAGCAGCCGATACACCTCAGCAGATACGCAGTATTTT. Translating it yields CASSRYTSADTQYF.

This clonotype appeared many times. The rearrangement links TRBV6-1 to TRBJ1-1; D ambiguous. V lost 1 base and J 8 bases, leaving 11 bases between the germline ends. Germline lookup yields CDR1 MNHNS and CDR2 SASEGT. The CDR3 spans 13 residues. The CDR3 sequence: CASSEERGLEAFF. CDR3 sequence (DNA): TGTGCCAGCAGTGAAGAGAGAGGGTTGGAAGCTTTCTTT.

This clonotype was picked up many times. The chain employs TRBV18 and TRBJ1-1; D is ambiguous. The CDR3 is 12 amino acids. Trimming took 3 bases from V and 6 from J, leaving 8 bases between them. Germline V gene data show CDR1 as KGHSH and CDR2 as LQKENI. In DNA, the CDR3 is TGTGCCAGCTCACCGCTCAATTCTGAAGCTTTCTTT. Protein: CASSPLNSEAFF.

This clonotype was counted only a few times. The V and J genes are TRBV18 and TRBJ2-5; 9 positions agree with TRBD2. The CDR3 has 18 amino acids. Germline CDR1 reads KGHSH; CDR2 reads LQKENI. V shed 0 bases, J shed 1 base, and the junction held 9 bases outside the gene matches. In nucleotides, the CDR3 is TGTGCCAGCTCACCACCCCCGGGGTCTAGCGGGATCCAAGAGACCCAGTACTTC. Amino acid sequence: CASSPPPGSSGIQETQYF. The variable domain in full, completed from reference TRBV18 and TRBJ2-5, reads NAGVMQNPRHLVRRRGQEARLRCSPMKGHSHVYWYRQLPEEGLKFMVYLQKENIIDESGMPKERFSAEFPKEGPSILRIQQVVRGDSAAYFCASSPPPGSSGIQETQYFGPGTRLLVL.

This clonotype has at least ten counts. V usage is TRBV25-1 and J usage is TRBJ1-6; 7 bases fit TRBD1. The germline V gene has CDR1 MGHDK and CDR2 SYGVNS. With 4 bases clipped from V and 8 bases from J, the junction kept 5 bases outside the gene matches. This CDR3 has 14 amino acids. The CDR3 DNA follows: TGTGCCAGCAGTGTGACAGGGTGGGATTCACCCCTCCACTTT. Its translation is CASSVTGWDSPLHF.

The sample holds a few counts of this clonotype. The gene calls are TRBV6-2 or TRBV6-3 and TRBJ1-1; D is perhaps TRBD1 (6 bases). CDR1 is MNHEY and CDR2 is SVGEGT in the germline V gene. V was clipped by 1 base and J by 1 base, with 10 bases between them. CDR3 length: 15 amino acids. The CDR3 loop reads CASSYWGASNTEAFF. The CDR3 DNA is TGTGCCAGCAGTTACTGGGGGGCCTCGAACACTGAAGCTTTCTTT.

The CDR3 reads CASSLVTGYTYNEQFF. The DNA for the CDR3 is TGTGCCAGCAGCTTAGTAACAGGGTATACCTACAATGAGCAGTTCTTC. The chain recombines TRBV7-9 with TRBJ2-1, with TRBD1 as a possible D gene (6 bases). Germline V gene sequence: CDR1 SEHNR, CDR2 FQNEAQ (reference sequence). The CDR3 has 16 residues. Trimming removed 1 base at V and 2 bases at J, with 12 bases between. Based on the CDR3 plus reference TRBV7-9 and TRBJ2-1, the full variable domain is DTGVSQNPRHKITKRGQNVTFRCDPISEHNRLYWYRQTLGQGPEFLTYFQNEAQLEKSRLLSDRFSAERPKGSFSTLEIQRTEQGDSAMYLCASSLVTGYTYNEQFFGPGTRLTVL.

The table lists this clonotype with a few counts. The rearrangement joins TRBV7-3 to TRBJ1-2; weak D call: TRBD1 (5 bases). CDR1 SGHTA and CDR2 FQGTGA come from the germline V gene. The CDR3 covers 13 residues. The V and J ends lost 9 bases and 0 bases respectively, with 11 bases between them. CDR3 protein: CASLTASNYGYTF. The DNA for the CDR3 is TGTGCCAGTTTGACAGCTTCTAACTATGGCTACACCTTC.

The sample holds a few counts of this clonotype. The chain is built from TRBV6-1 and TRBJ2-7, with 11 positions matching TRBD2. The CDR3 extends over 16 amino acids. V was pared by 5 bases and J by 2 bases, with 8 bases of the junction left unmatched. The germline V gene encodes CDR1 MNHNS and CDR2 SASEGT. CDR3 residues: CASSQMTSGTTYEQYF. As DNA, the CDR3 is TGTGCCAGCAGTCAGATGACTAGCGGGACAACCTACGAGCAGTACTTC.

This clonotype has at least ten counts. The genes are TRBV18 and TRBJ2-1; possible D gene TRBD2, 5 bases. The CDR3 runs to 13 residues. Per the germline V gene, CDR1 is KGHSH and CDR2 is LQKENI. The V end was cut by 6 bases, the J end by 6 bases, with 12 bases between. The CDR3 bases are TGTGCCAGCTCGCCGGCTAGCCTCAATGAGCAGTTCTTC. As protein: CASSPASLNEQFF. Full variable domain (rest looked up from reference TRBV18 and TRBJ2-1): NAGVMQNPRHLVRRRGQEARLRCSPMKGHSHVYWYRQLPEEGLKFMVYLQKENIIDESGMPKERFSAEFPKEGPSILRIQQVVRGDSAAYFCASSPASLNEQFFGPGTRLTVL.

This clonotype was seen at least ten times. The DNA of the CDR3 is TGTGCCAGCAGTTTATTGGGGTCCTACAGCGGAAATTCACCCCTCCACTTT. It encodes CASSLLGSYSGNSPLHF. The chain has TRBV27 and TRBJ1-6; no clear D gene. CDR1 is MNHEY and CDR2 is SMNVEV in the germline V gene (reference sequence). Trimming cost V 1 base and J 7 bases, with 17 bases left between them. The CDR3 has 17 residues.

The genes are TRBV6-5 and TRBJ2-1, with D hard to call. V was cut by 6 bases and J by 9 bases, with 15 bases left in between. The CDR3 has 13 residues. Germline V gene data show CDR1 as MNHEY and CDR2 as SVGAGI. In DNA form, the CDR3 reads TGTGCCAGCAGCTGGGCGTCAGTGGGTGAGCAGTTCTTC. Protein product: CASSWASVGEQFF.

This clonotype has ten or more counts. The chain carries TRBV18 and TRBJ1-4; no reliable D call. CDR3 length: 15 amino acids. The V gene lost 3 bases and the J gene lost 8 bases, with 16 bases spanning the gap. Germline V gene lookup returns CDR1 KGHSH and CDR2 LQKENI. In DNA, the CDR3 is TGTGCCAGCTCACCGGCCGGCCCTACCCGGGAAAAACTGTTTTTT. This gives the protein CASSPAGPTREKLFF.

This clonotype was picked up a small number of times. The V gene is TRBV20-1, the J gene TRBJ2-1; unclear D gene. Germline loops: CDR1 DFQATT, CDR2 SNEGSKA (reference sequence). Trimming stripped 3 bases from V and 0 bases from J, with 12 bases between. The CDR3 has 15 residues. In DNA, the CDR3 is TGCAGTGCTAGTTACGAGGATAGCTCCTACAATGAGCAGTTCTTC. Translating gives CSASYEDSSYNEQFF.

This clonotype came up many times. V and J are TRBV9 and TRBJ2-3; 12 bases are a match to TRBD2. The J segment lost 1 base and the V segment lost 4 bases, leaving 13 bases of the junction unmatched. CDR3 length equals 19 residues. Germline V gene lookup returns CDR1 SGDLS and CDR2 YYNGEE. The CDR3 coding sequence is TGTGCCAGCAGCCCCCGACTAGCGGGAGACGTGTTTGGCACAGATACGCAGTATTTT. Encoded protein: CASSPRLAGDVFGTDTQYF.

This clonotype was counted a few times. A read error may produce the germline difference seen at one junction end. V is TRBV5-5 and J is TRBJ1-1, with no clear D. Per germline, CDR1 SGHKS and CDR2 YYEKEE (reference sequence). This CDR3 has 15 residues. CDR3 sequence reads: CASSPLDGQTLKPLF. The CDR3 region has the DNA TGTGCCAGCAGCCCTCTAGACGGGCAAACACTGAAGCCCCTCTTT.

The rearrangement links TRBV20-1 to TRBJ1-5, with 8 bases identical to TRBD1. Germline CDR1 is DFQATT and CDR2 is SNEGSKA (reference sequence). V lost 4 bases and J lost 1; bases outside the gene matches: 15. The CDR3 totals 18 residues. As DNA, the CDR3 is TGCAGTGCTAAACCCCCGGCAGGGGGCGAGTGGAGCAATCAGCCCCAGCATTTT. Protein: CSAKPPAGGEWSNQPQHF.

Ten or more counts support this clonotype. The chain is built from TRBV7-2 and TRBJ2-3; D possibly corresponds to TRBD2 (5 bases). Trimming stripped 4 bases from V and 3 bases from J, with 17 bases between. CDR3 length: 16 residues. CDR1 and CDR2 from the germline V gene are SGHTA and FQGNSA. The DNA for the CDR3 is TGTGCCAGCAGCTCGACACCGGGGTTCGAAACAGATACGCAGTATTTT. Its translation: CASSSTPGFETDTQYF.

This rearrangement joins TRBV18 to TRBJ2-7, with 8 bases identical to TRBD2. The CDR3 totals 14 residues. Trimming removed 0 bases from V and 7 bases from J; junction bases left unmatched: 5. Germline CDR1 reads KGHSH; CDR2 reads LQKENI. The CDR3 DNA reads TGTGCCAGCTCACCACCGGGACTAGAACGGGAGCAGTACTTC. Translated, it gives CASSPPGLEREQYF.

This clonotype was observed many times. The chain has TRBV24-1 and TRBJ1-1, with 8 bases aligning to TRBD1. The CDR3 is 17 amino acids. Trimming at V came to 7 bases and at J to 2 bases, leaving 14 bases not matched to a gene. Germline CDR1 and CDR2: KGHDR and SFDVKD. CDR3 bases: TGTGCCACCAGCGACGGGGACAGGCAGGACCTCAACACTGAAGCTTTCTTT. Its translation: CATSDGDRQDLNTEAFF.

This chain connects TRBV5-4 to TRBJ1-3; unclear D gene. Germline V CDR1 and CDR2: SGHNT, YYREEE (reference sequence). Trimming stripped 0 bases from V and 3 bases from J, with 4 bases between. The CDR3 has 13 residues. CDR3 residues: CASSLARGNTIYF. The CDR3 bases are TGTGCCAGCAGCTTGGCGCGTGGAAACACCATATATTTT. The complete variable domain, with remaining parts taken from reference TRBV5-4 and TRBJ1-3, reads ETGVTQSPTHLIKTRGQQVTLRCSSQSGHNTVSWYQQALGQGPQFIFQYYREEENGRGNFPPRFSGLQFPNYSSELNVNALELDDSALYLCASSLARGNTIYFGEGSWLTVV.